This T cell receptor beta chain is from a study of OX40 agonist ivuxolimab in advanced cancers. About the research overall: Aged roughly 23 to 80 with a mean of approximately 57 years, they were 82.7% male. Partial responses were achieved by three patients, of whom one had hepatocellular carcinoma and two had cutaneous melanoma.

Overall study results and limits: Both CD4+ and CD8+ T cell populations in blood had undergone clonal expansion by week 6 at 0.1 to 3.0 mg/kg.

As regards this clone: Its antigen is unknown.

The ends were cut back, 10 bases at V and 4 bases at J, with 17 bases in the middle. Per the germline V gene, CDR1 is MDHEN and CDR2 is SYDVKM. The CDR3 consists of 14 residues. Some clones are missing from TCRdb's copy, which holds only in-frame ones; the method was immunoSEQ multiplex PCR. The sample holds 20,000 to 25,000 clones, 75% to 90% seen once. Sample: CD4+ or CD8+ T cells sorted from blood, taken in a trial of the OX40 agonist ivuxolimab. The source of this sequence is an adult with an advanced solid tumor such as melanoma, head and neck, liver or kidney cancer. J is TRBJ1-5 and V is TRBV28, with D possibly matching TRBD1 (6 bases). In DNA form, the CDR3 reads TGTGCCATCCAACAGGGCAGCTCAAATCAGCCCCAGCATTTT. Translated, it gives CAIQQGSSNQPQHF.